This T cell receptor beta chain was recorded in a study of T cells in Graves' hyperthyroidism and ophthalmopathy. Patients were excluded because of uncontrolled infection, other autoimmune disease, pregnancy or lactation. For the diagnoses, clinical symptoms, serum thyroxine and TRAb, thyroid ultrasound and orbital computed tomography were used. More than 9.5 ml fresh peripheral blood yielded the PBMCs. Amplified TCR beta CDR3 regions came from RNA transcripts. HTBI primers were employed in a first-round RT-PCR of the TCR CDR3. MiXCR, applied by TCRdb to the multiplex PCR reads, yields one record per CDR3 protein. The profile covers 550,000 to 650,000 distinct CDR3 sequences, with 12% to 15% appearing a single time and about 15% taken by the ten largest. Findings and caveats of the study: Most clonotypes expanded in thyroid above 0.001 were likewise present in blood.

As concerns this clonotype: The antigen is unknown.

The material sequenced was blood. The receptor comes from a woman aged 40 to 50 with Graves' hyperthyroidism.

CDR3 nucleotides: TGTGCCAGCAGCTTATGGCTAACGTCCAACGAGCAGTACTTC. Its protein is CASSLWLTSNEQYF. The chain combines TRBV13 with TRBJ2-7; unclear D gene. The CDR3 is 14 residues long. Germline-derived CDR1 and CDR2 are PRHDT and FYEKMQ (reference sequence). The ends were cut back, 2 bases at V and 5 bases at J, with 13 bases in the middle.